The T cell receptor (beta chain) under discussion was sequenced for a study of blood T cell repertoires in COVID-19. As for the study in general: T cells, B-cell-depleted T cells, or PBMCs provided the cDNA or gDNA that served as material.

Per the original data handling: Nucleated cell counts were estimated from reference gene primer amplification. TCRdb's copy holds only in-frame clones and misses some; the assay was immunoSEQ multiplex PCR. V and J calls and clone size are copied from that table; D and trimming were computed from the DNA. This repertoire shows about 69,000 clones, 85% found once; its top ten account for 2.5% to 3.5%. With 1 base clipped from V and 3 bases from J, the junction kept 6 bases outside the gene matches. Germline V gene sequence: CDR1 SGHTA, CDR2 FQGNSA. The CDR3 contains 15 residues. Sequencing was carried out using peripheral blood. The chain joins TRBV7-2 to TRBJ2-7; 7 bases map to TRBD2. This clonotype was sampled from an older man with acute or convalescent COVID-19. Here the CDR3 DNA reads TGTGCCAGCAGCTTAGGGGGGGGACTGAGCTACGAGCAGTACTTC. Translating gives CASSLGGGLSYEQYF.